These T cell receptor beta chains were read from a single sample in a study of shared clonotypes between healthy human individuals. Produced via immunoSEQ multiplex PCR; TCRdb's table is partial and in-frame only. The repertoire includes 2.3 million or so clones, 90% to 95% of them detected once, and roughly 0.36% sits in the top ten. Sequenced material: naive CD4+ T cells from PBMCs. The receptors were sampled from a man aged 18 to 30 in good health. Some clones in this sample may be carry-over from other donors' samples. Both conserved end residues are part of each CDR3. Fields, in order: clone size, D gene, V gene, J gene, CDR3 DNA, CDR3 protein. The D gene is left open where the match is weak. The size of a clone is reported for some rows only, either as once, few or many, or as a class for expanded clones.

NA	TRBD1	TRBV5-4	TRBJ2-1	TGTGCCAGCAGCGAACCGACAGGGGAGTCCTACAATGAGCAGTTCTTC	CASSEPTGESYNEQFF
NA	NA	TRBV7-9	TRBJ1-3	TGTGCCAGCAGCTTCAGGGCCAACTCTGGAAACACCATATATTTT	CASSFRANSGNTIYF
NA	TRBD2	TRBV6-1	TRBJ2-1	TGTGCCAGCAGTGAATCCCCGTTGAGGGGAGGGCTACAGAGCTCCTACAATGAGCAGTTCTTC	CASSESPLRGGLQSSYNEQFF
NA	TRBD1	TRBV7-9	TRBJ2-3	TGTGCCAGCAGCCAAGGGACAGGGGGCACAGATACGCAGTATTTT	CASSQGTGGTDTQYF
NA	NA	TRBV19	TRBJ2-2	TGTGCCAGTAGTAACTGGATCGTGAACACCGGGGAGCTGTTTTTT	CASSNWIVNTGELFF
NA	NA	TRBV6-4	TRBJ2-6	TGTGCCAGCAGTGAGGGATCCTCTGGGGCCAACGTCCTGACTTTC	CASSEGSSGANVLTF
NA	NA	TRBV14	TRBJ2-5	TGTGCCAGCAGCCAAGACCTCTTAACGACCCAGTACTTC	CASSQDLLTTQYF
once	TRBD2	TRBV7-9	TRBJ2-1	TGTGCCAGCAGCCACCTCGGGGGACTAGCAGTATACAATGAGCAGTTCTTC	CASSHLGGLAVYNEQFF
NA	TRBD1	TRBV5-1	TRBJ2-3	TGCGCCAGCAGCTTCGGGACAGAGGGAGATACGCAGTATTTT	CASSFGTEGDTQYF
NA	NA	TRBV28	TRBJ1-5	TGTGCCAGCAGTTTAGGGGATCTTAGCAATCAGCCCCAGCATTTT	CASSLGDLSNQPQHF
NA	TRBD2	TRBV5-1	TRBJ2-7	TGCGCCAGCAGCTTAATCCCGGGACTAACCTACGAGCAGTACTTC	CASSLIPGLTYEQYF
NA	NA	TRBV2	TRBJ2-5	TGTGCCAGCAGTGATTCAGGGAGCCAACAAGAGACCCAGTACTTC	CASSDSGSQQETQYF
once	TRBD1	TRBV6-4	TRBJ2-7	TGTGCCAGCAGGCCGGACAGGAGCTCCTACGAGCAGTACTTC	CASRPDRSSYEQYF
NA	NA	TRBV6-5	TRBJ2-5	TGTGCCAGCACCCAACCCGGGACACAAGAGACCCAGTACTTC	CASTQPGTQETQYF